This TCR beta chain was obtained from a study of blood T cells in healthy people across ages (dated by TCRdb to 2014 to 2015). The study in broad terms: In model experiments, roughly one uniquely barcoded TCR beta cDNA molecule per two T cells was captured by template switching. Using deep sequencing normalized with unique cDNA molecular identifiers, the study measured how TCR beta repertoire diversity changes with age. Four age groups were formed from the donors: young (average approximately 15 years), middle-aged (around 41), aged (roughly 58) and long-lived (82). Two additional independent replicas of 1 million unique cDNA reads from the same blood draw were analyzed for two donors (one aged 18 to 30 and one aged 80 or older).

Study-wide findings and limitations: Compared with the aged group, the long-lived group had more naive CD4+ T cells, fewer expanded clones and increased TCR diversity, a pattern suggesting age selection. Total diversity estimates from one million sequenced T cells were considered lower bounds and underestimates. Conclusive comparison of naive and antigen-experienced compartments was prevented by the profiling of bulk unsorted PBMCs. The CMV infection status of donors was not known, potentially confounding age-related changes in expanded clonotypes. As age increased, observed TCR beta diversity per million T cells dropped in a roughly linear way, and a significant reduction was already evident by age roughly 40. The percentage of naive T cells measured by flow cytometry correlated strongly with observed TCR beta diversity.

The library was built by means of 5' RACE. This sample was sequenced with an Illumina HiSeq 2500. A second PCR of about 6 to 11 cycles was performed with a sample-barcoded 5' primer and a J-beta primer mix. A unique molecular identifier was introduced onto each TCR beta cDNA molecule by a template-switch 5' adaptor carrying 12 random nucleotides. Each sample yielded at least 2.5 million CDR3-containing paired-end reads. All of the RNA was converted into first-strand cDNA using the Mint cDNA synthesis kit, with a TRBC-specific oligonucleotide serving as the primer. All cDNA was treated with uracil-DNA glycosylase and then went through a first 18-cycle PCR with the universal primers M1SS and BC2_uni_R. Turning to the authors' computational methods: For normalization, 1 million high-quality reads were randomly selected from each sample, with every read carrying a distinct molecular identifier. Instead of being binned into consensus sequences, reads with shared molecular identifiers were discarded. CDR3 identification, clonotype clustering and error correction used MiTCR with a Q25 quality threshold and the strictest error-elimination algorithm. A nonparametric unseen species model using Euler transformation provided a lower-bound estimate of total TCR beta diversity. In-frame beta chains were kept once TCRdb had trimmed the public reads at Q25 with fastp and called clones with MiXCR. Rows merge per CDR3 protein into single entries with the most common DNA and genes. The V and J calls were not made by the authors but by TCRdb's processing. This sample gives 760,000 or so distinct CDR3 sequences in total; approximately 25% of them show up just once. Together, the top ten hold 9.4% of the sample.

The germline ends are 12 bases apart after V is trimmed by 8 bases and J by 5 bases. The CDR3 runs 12 amino acids, cysteine and phenylalanine included. The kept DNA is CDR3 alone, 36 bases in frame from the first base. From a lookup of the germline V gene (reference sequence), CDR1 and CDR2 are LNHNV and YYDKDF. This clonotype was seen only a few times. There is no known antigen for this receptor. No per-base quality is available; no much larger clone lies one base away. The donors were some 39 Caucasian individuals from Russia, aged roughly 6 to 100 years, who were systemically healthy. Around 10 milliliters of peripheral blood were drawn from each donor into EDTA-treated Vacutainer tubes. Ficoll-Paque density-gradient centrifugation was used to isolate PBMCs, with at least 7 million per sample. Trizol reagent was used to extract total RNA from PBMCs, with at least 5.5 micrograms per sample. Naive CD45RAhigh/CD27high T cell percentages were measured by flow cytometry on a PBMC aliquot from every donor.

These records were also assigned to another study, of T cells of mothers and their children. Per that second paper: The donors were nine systemically healthy Caucasian individuals, made up of three mothers and their six children. cDNA synthesis used all of the extracted RNA, with roughly 1.6 ug of RNA in each 15 ul reaction. In the second PCR, the M1S primer added sample barcodes and 2-4 random nucleotides. More than 9 million TCR beta CDR3 reads were obtained from each mother, and millions of reads were obtained from each child. Thymic selection shapes the output of TCR recombination in a similar way in related and unrelated pairs, and inherited differences have a minor effect. Related mother-child pairs always showed normalized repertoire overlap that was slightly higher than in unrelated mother-child pairs, though the difference was never significant. No persistent microchimeric T cell clones were detected, at a sensitivity of approximately 90 clones per million clonotypes. The study used deep NGS to compare TCR beta repertoires of mothers and children, seeking features distinguishing related mother-child pairs from unrelated individuals. The mean age was roughly 44 +/- 4 years for the mothers and roughly 11 +/- 4 years for the children. Libraries were sequenced on Illumina HiSeq 2000 with 100+100 nt paired-end reads after adapter ligation with NEBNext reagents. To avoid cross-contamination, the mother libraries and the child libraries were prepared a month apart and sequenced in separate runs. Between roughly 500,000 and 2,300,000 distinct TCR beta clonotypes were identified per donor. Naive TCR beta clonotypes were estimated from low-frequency clonotypes matched to each donor's FACS-determined naive share, without sorting.

The sequence came from a boy aged 10-17 years in good health. Sequencing was performed on blood. The sequence joins TRBV15 to TRBJ1-1; possibly the D gene is TRBD1, per 5 matching bases. The DNA reads as follows: TGTGCCACCGCTACGTGGGGGACTGAAGCTTTCTTT. This codes for CATATWGTEAFF.